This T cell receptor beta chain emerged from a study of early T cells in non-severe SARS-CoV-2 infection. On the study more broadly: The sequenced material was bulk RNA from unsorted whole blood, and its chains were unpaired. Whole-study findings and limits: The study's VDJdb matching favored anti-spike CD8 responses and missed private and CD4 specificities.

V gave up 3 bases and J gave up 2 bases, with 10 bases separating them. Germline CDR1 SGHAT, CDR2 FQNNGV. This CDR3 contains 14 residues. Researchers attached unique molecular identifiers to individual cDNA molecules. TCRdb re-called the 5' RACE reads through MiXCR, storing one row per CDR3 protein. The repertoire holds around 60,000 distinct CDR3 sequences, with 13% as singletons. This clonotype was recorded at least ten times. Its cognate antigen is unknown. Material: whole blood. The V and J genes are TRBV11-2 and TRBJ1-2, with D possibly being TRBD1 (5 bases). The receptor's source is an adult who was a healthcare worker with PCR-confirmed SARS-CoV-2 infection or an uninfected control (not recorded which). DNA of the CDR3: TGTGCCAGCAGCTTTAGCCGACAGAACTATGGCTACACCTTC. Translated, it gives CASSFSRQNYGYTF.